This is a list of T cell receptor beta chains from one sample in a study of cytomegalovirus exposure and HLA in healthy donors. Assay: immunoSEQ multiplex PCR; the TCRdb copy retains only in-frame clones and omits some. The sample yields approximately 59,000 clones, 80% to 95% seen once. What was sequenced was PBMCs. These receptors all come from a man between 18 and 35 years old in good health and CMV-seropositive. The CDR3 runs from the conserved cysteine through the conserved F or W. Each record gives: J gene, D gene, clone size, CDR3 length, V gene, CDR3 DNA, CDR3 protein. A D gene is named only where the DNA matches it firmly. Clone size appears in some rows only: once, few, many, or a class for an expanded clone.

TRBJ1-1,TRBD1,-,13,TRBV7-8,TGTGCCAGCCGACAGGGGGCTGGGACTGAAGCTTTCTTT,CASRQGAGTEAFF
TRBJ2-1,TRBD1,-,14,TRBV2,TGTGCCAGCCAGGGATGGACAGGGGACAATGAGCAGTTCTTC,CASQGWTGDNEQFF
TRBJ1-2,-,-,13,TRBV6-6,TGTGCCAGCAGTTACGGGCAGGGAGGGGGCTACACCTTC,CASSYGQGGGYTF
TRBJ2-5,-,-,14,TRBV7-9,TGTGCCAGCAGCCCCTCCTTCCTCGGGGAGACCCAGTACTTC,CASSPSFLGETQYF
TRBJ1-5,-,-,13,TRBV5-1,TGCGCCAGCAGCTTGACAGGGTTGGGGCCCCAGCATTTT,CASSLTGLGPQHF
TRBJ2-2,-,-,14,TRBV30,TGTGCCTGGAGTGTACGCGGCGTTGGGGGGGAGCTGTTTTTT,CAWSVRGVGGELFF
TRBJ1-5,TRBD1,-,14,TRBV28,TGTGCCAGCAACCTTTATACAGGGGATCAGCCCCAGCATTTT,CASNLYTGDQPQHF
TRBJ1-4,-,-,15,TRBV28,TGTGCCAGCAGTTTATCGGGCGGGAATAATGAAAAACTGTTTTTT,CASSLSGGNNEKLFF
TRBJ2-7,-,-,15,TRBV5-1,TGCGCCAGCAGCTTCGATCTCCGGAGCGGCTCCGAGCAGTACTTC,CASSFDLRSGSEQYF
TRBJ2-3,-,-,15,TRBV5-1,TGCGCCAGCAGCTGGCAGGGGCAAGGCACAGATACGCAGTATTTT,CASSWQGQGTDTQYF
TRBJ1-1,-,-,14,TRBV18,TGTGCCAGCTCAGCACGCGAGGGGAACACTGAAGCTTTCTTT,CASSAREGNTEAFF
TRBJ2-1,TRBD2,-,19,TRBV18,TGTGCCAGCTCACGACGGGGGGGAGGCGCGGGAAGTTCCTACAATGAGCAGTTCTTC,CASSRRGGGAGSSYNEQFF
TRBJ2-3,TRBD1,-,13,TRBV2,TGTGCCAGCGGGGGCGGACAGGAAAGTATCTCGCCGTGG,CASGGGQESISPW
TRBJ2-3,-,-,15,TRBV29-1,TGCAGCGCCTCCCTAGGGCGGGTGAGCACAGATACGCAGTATTTT,CSASLGRVSTDTQYF
TRBJ2-1,TRBD2,-,15,TRBV10-3,TGTGCCATCAGCCTAGCGGGACCGCCTCTAGCTGAGCAGTTCTTC,CAISLAGPPLAEQFF
TRBJ2-1,TRBD2,-,16,TRBV6-5,TGTGCCAGCAGTTATCGGAGCGGGAGCCAACGATATGAGCAGTTCTTC,CASSYRSGSQRYEQFF
TRBJ2-2,-,few,13,TRBV2,TGTGCCAGCAGTGAGAGTCGCACCGGGGAGCTGTTTTTT,CASSESRTGELFF
TRBJ1-1,TRBD1,-,11,TRBV30,TGTGCCTGGAGTTTAAACAGGGGAGCTTTCTTT,CAWSLNRGAFF
TRBJ1-2,-,-,12,TRBV5-6,TGTGCCAGCAGCCCAGGCCAGGATGGCTACACCTTC,CASSPGQDGYTF
TRBJ1-1,TRBD1,-,14,TRBV4-1,TGCGCCAGCAGCCGAGAAGGGGGCGTCACTGAAGCTTTCTTT,CASSREGGVTEAFF
TRBJ2-6,TRBD2,-,16,TRBV11-2,TGTGCCAGCAGCCCTAGCGGGAGGGGCGGGGCCAACGTCCTGACTTTC,CASSPSGRGGANVLTF
TRBJ1-1,TRBD1,-,15,TRBV28,TGTGCCAGCAGTCGCCTTGGGACAGGGGGGACTGAAGCTTTCTTT,CASSRLGTGGTEAFF
TRBJ1-2,-,-,15,TRBV27,TGTGCCAGCAGTTCGGTTTCGGAGGGAAGTAGTGGCTACACCTTC,CASSSVSEGSSGYTF
TRBJ2-3,TRBD1,once,15,TRBV27,TGTGCCAGCAGTTCCCCGGACAGGGGCACAGATACGCAGTATTTT,CASSSPDRGTDTQYF
TRBJ2-7,-,-,13,TRBV19,TGTGCCAGTAGTACCGACAGGTTCTACGAGCAGTACTTC,CASSTDRFYEQYF
TRBJ2-1,TRBD2,-,21,TRBV27,TGTGCCAGCAGTGTCGGGACTAGCGCCCGAGTACTCCCGAGCTCCTACAATGAGCAGTTCTTC,CASSVGTSARVLPSSYNEQFF